This T cell receptor (beta chain) was recorded in a study of blood T cell repertoires in COVID-19. Across the study: COVID-19 samples from acute and convalescent phases originated in the United States, Italy and Spain.

It was during active infection that Seattle patients were enrolled and then longitudinally followed. The CDR3 consists of 13 residues. The V gene's germline CDR1 is GTSNPN and CDR2 SVGIG (reference sequence). Losses at the gene ends were 4 bases for V and 14 bases for J; bases not matched to a gene: 9. Authors' processing steps: Amplifying reference gene primers gave estimates of nucleated cell counts. Profiled with immunoSEQ multiplex PCR; TCRdb holds only in-frame clones, not every one. V, J and clone size were drawn from that table, and D and trimming were deduced from the DNA. The table includes some 90,000 clones, around 88% detected once.

The sequence was collected from a woman between 55 and 75 years old with COVID-19, enrolled during active disease. Input material: peripheral blood. The V and J genes are TRBV30 and TRBJ1-6; 9 bases are shared with TRBD1. The CDR3 loop reads CAWNTGGTPTLHF. The CDR3 DNA follows: TGTGCCTGGAATACAGGGGGCACCCCGACCCTCCACTTT.